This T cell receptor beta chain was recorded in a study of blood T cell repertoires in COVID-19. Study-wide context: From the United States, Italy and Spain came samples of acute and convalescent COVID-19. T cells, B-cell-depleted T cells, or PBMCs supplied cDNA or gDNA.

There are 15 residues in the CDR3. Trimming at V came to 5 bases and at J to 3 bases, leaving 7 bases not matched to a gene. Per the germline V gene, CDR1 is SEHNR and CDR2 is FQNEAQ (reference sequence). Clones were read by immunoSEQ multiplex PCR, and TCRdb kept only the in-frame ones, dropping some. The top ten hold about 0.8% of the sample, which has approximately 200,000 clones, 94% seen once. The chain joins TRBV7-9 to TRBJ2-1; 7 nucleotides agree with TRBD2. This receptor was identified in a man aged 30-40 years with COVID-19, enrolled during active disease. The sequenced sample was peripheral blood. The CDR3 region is CASSLAAGDYNEQFF. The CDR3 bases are TGTGCCAGCAGCCTCGCGGCGGGGGACTACAATGAGCAGTTCTTC.